This T cell receptor beta chain came from a study of T cell responses to AZD1222 COVID-19 vaccine. The data were produced by immunoSEQ multiplex PCR, yet TCRdb's version contains in-frame clones alone and is incomplete. Among more than 75,000 clones listed, under 90% were seen once. V was trimmed by 6 bases and J by 3 bases, leaving 15 bases between them. Germline V CDR1 and CDR2: KGHSH, LQKENI. There are 14 residues in the CDR3. Findings and caveats of the study: White British donors predominated, females outnumbered males, and clonal diversity was possibly underestimated. Mapped onto spike, vaccine-associated CD4 TCRs spanned it and were dominant at 160-218 and 743-854.

About this clone itself: Its antigen is not known.

The sequencing used peripheral blood, collected on day 0 of AZD1222 vaccination. This clonotype was sampled from an adult in good health. The chain carries TRBV18 and TRBJ2-7, with a possible D match to TRBD2 (5 bases). DNA for the CDR3: TGTGCCAGCTCCGTGGGCGGGTCCCGCTACGAGCAGTACTTC. It is translated as CASSVGGSRYEQYF. The full variable domain, completed using reference TRBV18 and TRBJ2-7, is NAGVMQNPRHLVRRRGQEARLRCSPMKGHSHVYWYRQLPEEGLKFMVYLQKENIIDESGMPKERFSAEFPKEGPSILRIQQVVRGDSAAYFCASSVGGSRYEQYFGPGTRLTVT.